A selection of T cell receptor beta chains follows, all from one sample in a study of identical twins. MiXCR, applied by TCRdb to the 5' RACE reads, yields one record per CDR3 protein. The sample carries fewer than 500,000 distinct CDR3 sequences, about 13% recorded once. This sample also belongs to another study, concerning yellow fever vaccine responses in identical twins.

Material: CD4+ T cells sorted from blood. The receptors originated from a young woman in good health. Both conserved end residues are part of each CDR3. Each record gives: V gene, J gene, clone size, D gene, CDR3 DNA, CDR3 protein. A D gene is named only where the DNA matches it firmly. For some rows the clone size is stated as once, few or many, or as a class when expanded; others skip it.

>TRBV12-5|TRBJ2-1|few|.
TGTGCTAGTGGCCTGGGGGTTCTAGAGCAGTTCTTC
CASGLGVLEQFF
>TRBV3-1|TRBJ2-2|few|.
TGTGCCAGCAGAAGATCCGGGACGAACACCGGGGAGCTGTTTTTT
CASRRSGTNTGELFF
>TRBV7-2|TRBJ2-7|few|TRBD1
TGTGCCAGCAGAGATGGACAGGGAAACTCCTACGAGCAGTACTTC
CASRDGQGNSYEQYF
>TRBV11-2|TRBJ2-3|.|TRBD2
TGTGCCAGCAGCTCCAGACTAGCGGGAGGGCCTTTGGAAGATACGCAGTATTTT
CASSSRLAGGPLEDTQYF
>TRBV19|TRBJ2-1|many|.
TGTGCCAGTACCGGGTCCTTGGAGGATGAGCAGTTCTTC
CASTGSLEDEQFF
>TRBV29-1|TRBJ2-5|many|.
TGCAGCTCCCGCCGGGGGTTCCAAGAGACCCAGTACTTC
CSSRRGFQETQYF
>TRBV28|TRBJ2-7|many|TRBD2
TGTGCCAGCAGTTTGGGAAGAGGCGGGAGAGTAGACGAGCAGTACTTC
CASSLGRGGRVDEQYF
>TRBV7-2|TRBJ2-7|few|.
TGTGCCAGCTCCCTACAGGAAAGGACCTACGAGCAGTACTTC
CASSLQERTYEQYF
>TRBV7-9|TRBJ2-7|few|.
TGTGCCAGCAGCTCCCCCGTCCGAGTAGTTATGCACTTC
CASSSPVRVVMHF
>TRBV27|TRBJ2-5|few|.
TGTGCCAGCAGTCAACAGGATATACAAGAGACCCAGTACTTC
CASSQQDIQETQYF
>TRBV5-1|TRBJ1-1|many|TRBD1
TGCGCCAGCAGTTATCCCGGGACAGCCCACACTGAAGCTTTCTTT
CASSYPGTAHTEAFF